This passage covers 9 T cell receptor beta chains from one sample sequenced in a study of graft-versus-host responses after intestinal transplantation. Measured with immunoSEQ multiplex PCR; TCRdb has only the in-frame clones, and not every one. The table lists 84,000 or so clones, approximately 92% of them singletons, with about 0.28% in the top ten. Their target antigens are unknown. Here the sequenced sample was unstimulated CD4+ T cells sorted from spleen or lymph node cells, taken before intestinal transplant. Source of these receptors: a human donor who received an intestinal transplant.

The chain recombines TRBV7-8 with TRBJ2-3; D gene uncertain. CDR1 SGHVS and CDR2 FQNEAQ come from the germline V gene. The germline V and J ends were trimmed by 0 bases and 3 bases, with 7 bases remaining between them. The CDR3 has 14 amino acids. The CDR3 loop is CASSLAFGTDTQYF. The CDR3 region has the DNA TGTGCCAGCAGCTTAGCGTTTGGAACAGATACGCAGTATTTT.

V usage is TRBV7-9 and J usage is TRBJ2-3; 9 bases map to TRBD1. J gave up 5 bases and V 6 bases, and 3 bases lay outside the gene matches. The CDR3 is 13 residues long. Germline V gene data show CDR1 as SEHNR and CDR2 as FQNEAQ (reference sequence). The CDR3 protein is CASSTGGIDTQYF. The CDR3 DNA reads TGTGCCAGCAGTACAGGGGGCATAGATACGCAGTATTTT. The full variable domain, rest sourced from reference TRBV7-9 and TRBJ2-3, is DTGVSQNPRHKITKRGQNVTFRCDPISEHNRLYWYRQTLGQGPEFLTYFQNEAQLEKSRLLSDRFSAERPKGSFSTLEIQRTEQGDSAMYLCASSTGGIDTQYFGPGTRLTVL.

This chain connects TRBV5-6 to TRBJ2-3; 13 nucleotides line up with TRBD2. The CDR3 runs 17 residues. Germline lookup yields CDR1 SGHDT and CDR2 YYEEEE. V was clipped by 0 bases and J by 3 bases; unmatched bases: 4. The CDR3 nucleotides read TGTGCCAGCAGCTTGGGGGGGACTAGCGGGAAGACAGATACGCAGTATTTT. It translates to CASSLGGTSGKTDTQYF.

Comment on this clone: The junction shows a germline mismatch at one end, possibly a read error. The rearrangement links TRBV7-2 to TRBJ2-5; D call uncertain. This CDR3 has 12 amino acids. Looked up from germline, CDR1 is SGHTA and CDR2 is FQGNSA. The CDR3 spells CAGSLVRETQYF. In DNA form, the CDR3 reads TGTGCCGGCAGCTTAGTGAGGGAGACCCAGTACTTC.

This rearrangement joins TRBV2 to TRBJ1-1; possibly TRBD1 for D (6 bases). Per germline, CDR1 SNHLY and CDR2 FYNNEI. There are 14 residues in the CDR3. The V gene lost 4 bases and the J gene lost 1 base, with 10 bases spanning the gap. The CDR3 protein is CASSVATGNTEAFF. The CDR3 bases are TGTGCCAGCAGTGTCGCGACAGGGAACACTGAAGCTTTCTTT.

This rearrangement joins TRBV5-5 to TRBJ2-1, with 10 bases matching TRBD2. There are 17 residues in the CDR3. Losses at the gene ends were 0 bases for V and 8 bases for J; bases not matched to a gene: 11. Germline V gene sequence: CDR1 SGHKS, CDR2 YYEKEE (reference sequence). As DNA, the CDR3 is TGTGCCAGCAGCTTGGCCCCAGCGGGAGGGCCCTTGGATGAGCAGTTCTTC. Translated, it gives CASSLAPAGGPLDEQFF.

The V and J genes are TRBV5-1 and TRBJ1-5; 7 bases match TRBD1. The CDR3 runs 15 residues. The V gene's germline CDR1 is SGHRS and CDR2 YFSETQ. V lost 0 bases to trimming and J lost 2 bases; unmatched junction nucleotides: 2. The CDR3 is CASSLAGQRNQPQHF. The DNA of the CDR3 is TGCGCCAGCAGCTTGGCGGGACAGCGCAATCAGCCCCAGCATTTT.

CDR3 sequence (DNA): TGTGCCAGCAGCTTGTGGGGGCTAGCTGGAAACACCATATATTTT. As protein: CASSLWGLAGNTIYF. This chain connects TRBV5-6 to TRBJ1-3, with D possibly TRBD1 on 6 matching bases. The CDR3 length is 15 residues. V dropped 1 base and J dropped 2 bases, with 10 bases sitting between them. Per germline, CDR1 SGHDT and CDR2 YYEEEE.

The J gene is TRBJ2-5, the V gene TRBV19; 8 nucleotides match TRBD1. Matching the DNA end better, TRBJ2-7 makes the J call doubtful. Looked up from germline, CDR1 is LNHDA and CDR2 is SQIVND (reference sequence). The CDR3 length is 15 residues. The CDR3 region is CASSIAPGGNYEQYF. DNA of the CDR3: TGTGCCAGTAGTATCGCCCCAGGGGGCAACTACGAGCAGTACTTC.